This is a list of T cell receptor beta chains from one sample in a study of PD-L1 blockade in urothelial cancer. Measured with immunoSEQ multiplex PCR; TCRdb has only the in-frame clones, and not every one. The data contain tens of thousands of clones, 90% of them seen just once; the ten biggest clones take up approximately 9%. Sample: PBMCs, taken around atezolizumab (anti-PD-L1) treatment. The receptors come from a man aged 60 to 75 with urothelial cancer. CDR3s include the opening cysteine and the closing phenylalanine or tryptophan. D genes are given only for firm matches. Rows give clone size only sometimes, using once, few, many, or a class for an expanded clone.

CDR3nt,CDR3aa,v_gene,j_gene,abundance,d_gene,len
TGTGCCAGCAGCTTAATAGCTAGCGCCGCACCCTACGAGCAGTACTTC,CASSLIASAAPYEQYF,TRBV7-2,TRBJ2-7,-,-,16
TGCGCCAGCAGCCAAGGGGGGACAGATAATTCACCCCTCCACTTT,CASSQGGTDNSPLHF,TRBV4-1,TRBJ1-6,few,TRBD1,15
TGTGCCAGCAGCTTAGAGGGACTAGCGGGGTATAGTGGTTCCTACGAGCAGTACTTC,CASSLEGLAGYSGSYEQYF,TRBV13,TRBJ2-7,-,TRBD2,19
TGTGCCAGCAGCTTAGAAGGCAGGGTGGCAAACACCATATATTTT,CASSLEGRVANTIYF,TRBV7-2,TRBJ1-3,-,-,15
TGTGCCAGCAGTGACCAGGGGCGAAACATTCAGTACTTC,CASSDQGRNIQYF,TRBV6-1,TRBJ2-4,-,-,13
TGTGCCAGCAGCTTAGGAGGGGGACAGGGGGCAACAGATACGCAGTATTTT,CASSLGGGQGATDTQYF,TRBV7-3,TRBJ2-3,-,TRBD1,17
TGTGCCAGCAGCCTCCGACGACACTACGAGCAGTACTTC,CASSLRRHYEQYF,TRBV5-6,TRBJ2-7,-,-,13
TGTGCCAACAGACTAGCGGGAGGATGGGCCGAGCAGTACTTC,CANRLAGGWAEQYF,TRBV5-8,TRBJ2-7,-,TRBD2,14
TGTGCCAGCAGAACACGTCGCGGGGAAGGCGATCCGGGCGAGCAGTACTTC,CASRTRRGEGDPGEQYF,TRBV28,TRBJ2-7,once,-,17
TGTGCCAGCAGCCCCGGGGGAGGGGCGAAAACACCCCTCCACTTT,CASSPGGGAKTPLHF,TRBV14,TRBJ1-6,-,-,15
TGTGCCAGCAGCCGGACTAGCGGGATTTCCAATGAGCAGTTCTTC,CASSRTSGISNEQFF,TRBV7-2,TRBJ2-1,once,TRBD2,15
TGTGCCAGCAGCTTTGGAGGGGGGGAAAACATTCAGTACTTC,CASSFGGGENIQYF,TRBV5-4,TRBJ2-4,-,-,14
TGTGCCAGCTTTAGACAGGGGCGCTATGGCTACACCTTC,CASFRQGRYGYTF,TRBV2,TRBJ1-2,-,TRBD1,13
TGTGCTAGCAGCCCTTACCCTCGGAATGAGCAGTTCTTC,CASSPYPRNEQFF,TRBV7-7,TRBJ2-1,-,-,13
TGTGCCAGCAGCTTAGCGGCAGGGAATGGCTACACCTTC,CASSLAAGNGYTF,TRBV7-2,TRBJ1-2,-,-,13
TGCAGCGTGGGACAGCGCCCTACCGAGCAGTACTTC,CSVGQRPTEQYF,TRBV29-1,TRBJ2-7,-,TRBD1,12
TGCAGCGCTAATACCGGGACAGAGTATGGCTACACCTTC,CSANTGTEYGYTF,TRBV29-1,TRBJ1-2,-,TRBD1,13
TGTGCAAGTGGTACTGCGGGGGCCTACGAGCAGTACTTC,CASGTAGAYEQYF,TRBV12-2,TRBJ2-7,-,-,13
TGTGCCAGCAGCTTACAACAGGGGCCTGGAAACACCATATATTTT,CASSLQQGPGNTIYF,TRBV5-5,TRBJ1-3,-,TRBD1,15